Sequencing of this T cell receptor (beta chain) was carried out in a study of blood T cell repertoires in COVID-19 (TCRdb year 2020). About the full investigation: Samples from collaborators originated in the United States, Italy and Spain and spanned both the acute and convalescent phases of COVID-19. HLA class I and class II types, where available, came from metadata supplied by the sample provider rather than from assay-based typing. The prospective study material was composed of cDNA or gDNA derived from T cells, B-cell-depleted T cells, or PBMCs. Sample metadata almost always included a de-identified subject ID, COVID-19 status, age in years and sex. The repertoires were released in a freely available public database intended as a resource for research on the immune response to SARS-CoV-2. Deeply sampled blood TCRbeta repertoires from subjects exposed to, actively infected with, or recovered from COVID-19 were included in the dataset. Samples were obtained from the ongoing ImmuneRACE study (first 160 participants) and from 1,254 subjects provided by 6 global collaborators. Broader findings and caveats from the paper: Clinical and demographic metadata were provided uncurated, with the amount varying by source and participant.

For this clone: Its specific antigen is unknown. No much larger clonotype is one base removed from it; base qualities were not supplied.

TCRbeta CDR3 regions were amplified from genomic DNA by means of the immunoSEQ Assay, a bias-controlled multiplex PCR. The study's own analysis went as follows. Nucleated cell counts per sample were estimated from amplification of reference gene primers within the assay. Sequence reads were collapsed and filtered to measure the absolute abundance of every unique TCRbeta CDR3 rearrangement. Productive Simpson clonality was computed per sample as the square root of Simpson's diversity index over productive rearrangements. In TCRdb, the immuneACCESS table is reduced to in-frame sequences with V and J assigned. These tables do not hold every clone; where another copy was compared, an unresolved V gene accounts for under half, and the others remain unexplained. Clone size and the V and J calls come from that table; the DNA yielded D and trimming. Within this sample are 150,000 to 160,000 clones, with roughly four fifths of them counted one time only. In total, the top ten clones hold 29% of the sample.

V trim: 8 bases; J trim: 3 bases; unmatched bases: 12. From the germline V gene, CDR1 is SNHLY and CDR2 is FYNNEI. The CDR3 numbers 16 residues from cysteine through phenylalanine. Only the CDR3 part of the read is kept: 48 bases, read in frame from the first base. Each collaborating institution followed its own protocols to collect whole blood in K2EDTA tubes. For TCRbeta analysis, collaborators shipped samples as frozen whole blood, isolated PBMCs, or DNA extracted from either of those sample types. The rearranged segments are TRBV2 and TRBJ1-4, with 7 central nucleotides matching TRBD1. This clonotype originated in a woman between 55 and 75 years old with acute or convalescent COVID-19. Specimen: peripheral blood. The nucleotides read TGTGCCAGCTTAAGACAGGGATCGATAGCTAATGAAAAACTGTTTTTT. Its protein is CASLRQGSIANEKLFF.